The rows below give T cell receptor beta chains drawn from one sample of a study of T cell changes during pregnancy in multiple sclerosis. TCRdb's copy holds only in-frame clones and misses some; the assay was immunoSEQ multiplex PCR. The sample has about 43,000 clones; approximately 91% are singletons. The sequencing sample was made of PBMCs (not recorded whether the cells were cultured). The source of these receptors is a female donor with multiple sclerosis, enrolled in a pregnancy study. CDR3s include the opening cysteine and the closing phenylalanine or tryptophan. The D gene is left open where the match is weak. Some rows mark clone size as missing; the rest say once, few, many or name a class of expanded clone.

abundance,j_gene,v_gene,d_gene,CDR3aa,CDR3nt
-,TRBJ1-5,TRBV27,-,CASSLVPHSNQPQHF,TGTGCCAGCAGTTTAGTCCCCCATAGCAATCAGCCCCAGCATTTT
-,TRBJ1-2,TRBV4-3,-,CASSQDSYGYTF,TGCGCCAGCAGCCAGGACTCCTATGGCTACACCTTC
few,TRBJ1-2,TRBV5-6,TRBD1,CASRPADRGGYTF,TGTGCCAGCAGGCCCGCGGACAGGGGTGGCTACACCTTC
-,TRBJ1-2,TRBV28,-,CASSPKYGYTF,TGTGCCAGCAGTCCCAAATATGGCTACACCTTC
-,TRBJ1-2,TRBV6-4,-,CAIRRNRTNYGYTF,TGTGCCATCAGGAGAAACAGGACTAACTATGGCTACACCTTC
-,TRBJ2-3,TRBV28,TRBD2,CASSPAGLAGGPMTTDTQYF,TGTGCCAGCAGTCCTGCCGGATTAGCGGGAGGGCCGATGACCACAGATACGCAGTATTTT
-,TRBJ1-2,TRBV10-3,-,CAINQGNYGYTF,TGTGCCATCAACCAGGGGAACTATGGCTACACCTTC
-,TRBJ2-5,TRBV30,-,CAWSVLETQYF,TGTGCCTGGAGTGTACTCGAGACCCAGTACTTC
-,TRBJ1-1,TRBV5-1,-,CASSFLAERNTEAFF,TGCGCCAGCAGCTTTTTGGCGGAGAGGAACACTGAAGCTTTCTTT
-,TRBJ2-3,TRBV19,-,CASSIKTDLTDTQYF,TGTGCCAGTAGTATAAAAACGGACCTCACAGATACGCAGTATTTT
-,TRBJ2-1,TRBV4-2,-,CASSQPSGSSSYNEQFF,TGTGCCAGCAGCCAACCCTCCGGCTCGAGCTCCTACAATGAGCAGTTCTTC
-,TRBJ2-2,TRBV6-4,TRBD2,CASSDSISGITGELFF,TGTGCCAGCAGTGACTCGATTAGCGGGATAACCGGGGAGCTGTTTTTT
-,TRBJ2-7,TRBV19,TRBD1,CASSIPRDRGSYEQYF,TGTGCCAGTAGTATACCAAGGGACAGGGGTTCCTACGAGCAGTACTTC
-,TRBJ2-1,TRBV4-3,TRBD2,CASSQAPPTSVNEQFF,TGCGCCAGCAGCCAAGCTCCCCCCACTAGCGTCAATGAGCAGTTCTTC
-,TRBJ2-3,TRBV7-9,TRBD2,CASSRTSGRTDATDTQYF,TGTGCCAGCAGCCGGACTAGCGGGAGGACCGACGCCACAGATACGCAGTATTTT
-,TRBJ1-4,TRBV7-2,-,CASSLISLTGEKLFF,TGTGCCAGCAGCTTAATTTCTCTGACAGGTGAAAAACTGTTTTTT
-,TRBJ1-1,TRBV10-3,TRBD1,CAISGTGGFTEAFF,TGTGCCATCAGTGGGACAGGGGGCTTCACTGAAGCTTTCTTT
-,TRBJ2-3,TRBV5-8,TRBD1,CASSPTGGNADTQYF,TGTGCCAGCAGCCCGACAGGGGGCAACGCAGATACGCAGTATTTT
-,TRBJ2-1,TRBV7-2,-,CASSLVELVEQFF,TGTGCCAGCAGCTTAGTGGAATTGGTCGAGCAGTTCTTC
-,TRBJ1-5,TRBV5-8,-,CASSYFSEGQPQHF,TGTGCCAGCAGCTACTTTTCGGAGGGACAGCCCCAGCATTTT
-,TRBJ2-7,TRBV5-1,TRBD2,CASSFGAGGDEQYF,TGCGCCAGCAGCTTTGGAGCGGGAGGAGACGAGCAGTACTTC
-,TRBJ2-2,TRBV7-9,-,CASSLDTGELFF,TGTGCCAGCAGCTTGGACACCGGGGAGCTGTTTTTT
-,TRBJ2-2,TRBV2,-,CASSEQGPTNTGELFF,TGTGCCAGCAGTGAACAGGGCCCGACGAACACCGGGGAGCTGTTTTTT
-,TRBJ2-7,TRBV6-5,TRBD1,CASRATGGAHEQYF,TGTGCCAGCAGGGCTACAGGGGGCGCGCACGAGCAGTACTTC
-,TRBJ2-7,TRBV7-9,-,CASSLSGYEQYF,TGTGCCAGCAGCCTCTCGGGCTACGAGCAGTACTTC
-,TRBJ1-2,TRBV18,TRBD1,CASSLGQGASYGYTF,TGTGCCAGCTCACTCGGACAGGGAGCATCCTATGGCTACACCTTC
-,TRBJ2-1,TRBV9,TRBD2,CASSVAAGGGGKANEQFF,TGTGCCAGCAGCGTAGCGGCCGGGGGCGGGGGGAAAGCGAATGAGCAGTTCTTC
-,TRBJ2-1,TRBV10-3,-,CAISGRGENEQFF,TGTGCCATCAGTGGGAGGGGGGAGAATGAGCAGTTCTTC
-,TRBJ2-3,TRBV5-1,-,CASKLFGSTDTQYF,TGCGCCAGCAAACTGTTTGGTAGCACAGATACGCAGTATTTT
-,TRBJ2-7,TRBV7-2,TRBD1,CASSYTGTGSYEQYF,TGTGCCAGCAGTTATACGGGGACAGGCTCCTACGAGCAGTACTTC
-,TRBJ2-3,TRBV7-3,-,CASSLTRDQLTDTQYF,TGTGCCAGCAGCTTAACCCGGGACCAACTCACAGATACGCAGTATTTT
-,TRBJ2-1,TRBV28,-,CASSPTGGLNEQFF,TGTGCCAGCAGTCCGACCGGGGGCTTAAATGAGCAGTTCTTC
-,TRBJ1-1,TRBV6-6,-,CASSRNTEAFF,TGTGCCAGCAGCCGAAACACTGAAGCTTTCTTT
-,TRBJ2-5,TRBV6-6,-,CASSSSRELPETQYF,TGTGCCAGCAGTTCCTCCAGGGAGCTGCCAGAGACCCAGTACTTC
-,TRBJ1-2,TRBV28,-,CASSPGDTNGYTF,TGTGCCAGCAGCCCTGGCGACACCAATGGCTACACCTTC
-,TRBJ1-4,TRBV5-5,-,CASSSDPGHSNEKLFF,TGTGCCAGCAGCTCCGACCCGGGACACAGTAATGAAAAACTGTTTTTT
-,TRBJ1-4,TRBV28,TRBD1,CASTQDREGEKLFF,TGTGCCAGCACCCAGGACAGGGAGGGGGAAAAACTGTTTTTT
-,TRBJ2-3,TRBV2,-,CASSLRLADTQYF,TGTGCCAGCAGTCTGAGACTAGCAGATACGCAGTATTTT
-,TRBJ2-5,TRBV19,TRBD2,CASSIGGMGETQYF,TGTGCCAGTAGTATCGGGGGGATGGGAGAGACCCAGTACTTC
-,TRBJ1-1,TRBV13,TRBD1,CASSQGRGTGVTEAFF,TGTGCCAGCAGTCAGGGGAGAGGGACAGGGGTCACTGAAGCTTTCTTT
-,TRBJ2-7,TRBV27,-,CASSLTGRSNEQYF,TGTGCCAGCAGTTTAACCGGGAGATCCAACGAGCAGTACTTC
-,TRBJ2-5,TRBV7-2,-,CASSLDGVLQETQYF,TGTGCCAGCAGCTTAGACGGGGTACTCCAAGAGACCCAGTACTTC
-,TRBJ2-3,TRBV5-8,-,CATRVKNTQYF,TGTGCCACTAGGGTGAAGAATACGCAGTATTTT
-,TRBJ1-3,TRBV9,-,CASSPSPSTGNTIYF,TGTGCCAGCAGCCCCAGTCCCAGCACTGGAAACACCATATATTTT
once,TRBJ2-5,TRBV5-5,-,CASSWTTETQYF,TGTGCCAGCAGCTGGACCACGGAGACCCAGTACTTC
-,TRBJ2-6,TRBV6-6,-,CASSYRASGANVLTF,TGTGCCAGCAGTTACAGGGCCTCTGGGGCCAACGTCCTGACTTTC
once,TRBJ1-5,TRBV28,TRBD1,CASILGGASNQPQHF,TGTGCCAGCATTCTAGGGGGCGCGAGCAATCAGCCCCAGCATTTT
-,TRBJ2-7,TRBV11-2,-,CASTLDKLLDEQYF,TGTGCCAGCACCTTAGACAAGCTCCTCGACGAGCAGTACTTC
-,TRBJ2-1,TRBV6-5,-,CASSYRGEQFF,TGTGCCAGCAGTTATCGGGGTGAGCAGTTCTTC
few,TRBJ1-2,TRBV4-2,-,CASSQDIRGYGYTF,TGTGCCAGCAGCCAAGACATCAGGGGCTATGGCTACACCTTC